The 29 T cell receptor beta chains below were found in one sample sequenced in a study of response to subunit inactivated influenza vaccine (dated by TCRdb to the late 2010s). Receptors were amplified or captured by RT-PCR. Data came from an Illumina HiSeq 2500. TCRdb redid the processing of the public reads, applying fastp at Q25 and MiXCR, and retained in-frame beta chains. Each entry merges the rows of one CDR3 protein and shows their most common DNA and genes. This sample lists fewer than 600,000 distinct CDR3 sequences; less than 7.5% were detected once. The ten largest clones represent 10% to 15% of the sample. The specimen comprised PBMCs from blood, sampled around 25 months after vaccination. These receptor sequences come from a man aged 50 to 69 who received an inactivated influenza vaccine. Donor details come from another sample of the same person, matched by shared clones.

J is TRBJ2-3 and V is TRBV30, with 12 bases aligning to TRBD2. Germline lookup yields CDR1 GTSNPN and CDR2 SVGIG (reference sequence). The CDR3 is 15 amino acids. Unmatched junction bases numbered 3, after V lost 2 bases and J lost 3 bases. The CDR3 coding sequence is TGTGCCTGGAGTACACTAGCGGGAGGAACAGATACGCAGTATTTT. It encodes CAWSTLAGGTDTQYF.

In the case of this clonotype: A much larger clone lies one base from this, so it may be a read error. This chain connects TRBV5-5 to TRBJ2-3; D ambiguous. Between the trimmed V and J ends, which lost 6 bases and 2 bases, there was a span of 16 bases. Germline assignment: CDR1 SGHKS and CDR2 YYEKEE (reference sequence). The CDR3 consists of 15 residues. The CDR3 sequence is CASNFWAVDTDTQYF. The CDR3 DNA reads TGTGCCAGCAACTTTTGGGCGGTCGACACAGATACGCAGTATTTT.

This chain links TRBV2 with TRBJ2-2, with unresolved D. CDR1 SNHLY and CDR2 FYNNEI come from the germline V gene. V was pared by 6 bases and J by 2 bases, with 7 bases between. The CDR3 contains 13 residues. The CDR3 is CASRPSNTGELFF. CDR3 DNA sequence: TGTGCCAGCAGACCTAGTAACACCGGGGAGCTGTTTTTT.

This clonotype was observed a handful of times. V usage is TRBV6-2 or TRBV6-3 and J usage is TRBJ2-5, with 7 bases that match TRBD2. The germline V gene has CDR1 MNHEY and CDR2 SVGEGT. This CDR3 region has 17 residues. Germline trimming cut 2 bases from V and 4 bases from J; bases unmatched to any gene: 13. The CDR3 DNA is TGTGCCAGCAGTTACCCACCTCGCGGGAGTGTCAGAGAGACCCAGTACTTC. Translated, it gives CASSYPPRGSVRETQYF.

There are a few counts of this clonotype. The chain employs TRBV12-3 or TRBV12-4 and TRBJ1-5; 8 nucleotides match TRBD1. This CDR3 comprises 12 residues. The trim removed 3 bases at V and 14 bases at J, leaving 6 bases unmatched. The CDR3 reads CASSFSKGQEHF. In DNA, the CDR3 is TGTGCCAGCAGTTTTAGCAAGGGACAGGAGCATTTT.

This clonotype was seen many times. V is TRBV12-3 or TRBV12-4 and J is TRBJ2-1, with D tentatively TRBD1 (6 bases). V shed 5 bases and J shed 2 bases, with 16 bases lying between them. This CDR3 spans 16 amino acids. The CDR3 nucleotides are TGTGCCAGCAGTCAAACAGGGCCGGGCCCCTACAATGAGCAGTTCTTC. It encodes CASSQTGPGPYNEQFF.

As to this clonotype: A much bigger clone sits one base away, suggesting this may be a read error. The rearrangement joins TRBV9 to TRBJ2-7, with a possible D match to TRBD1 (5 bases). CDR3 length: 14 amino acids. The germline CDR1 and CDR2 sequences are SGDLS and YYNGEE. This chain's CDR3 is CTSTPGQGTYEQYF. CDR3 bases: TGTACCAGCACCCCAGGGCAGGGAACCTACGAGCAGTACTTC.

This clonotype was seen a few times. The rearrangement links TRBV6-6 to TRBJ2-2, with D hard to call. CDR1 MNHNY and CDR2 SVGAGI come from the germline V gene (reference sequence). The CDR3 runs to 13 residues. Trimming pared 2 bases from V and 8 bases from J, leaving 9 bases between. The CDR3: CASSYAVVGELFF. DNA for the CDR3: TGTGCCAGCAGTTACGCGGTTGTGGGGGAGCTGTTTTTT.

This clonotype was recorded many times. The chain joins TRBV29-1 to TRBJ1-1; D not resolved. The CDR3 totals 11 residues. CDR1 is SQVTM and CDR2 is ANQGSEA in the germline V gene. V was cut by 3 bases and J by 10 bases, with 12 bases left in between. This chain's CDR3 is CSVDRGLGAFF. CDR3 nucleotides: TGCAGCGTTGATCGGGGTTTGGGAGCTTTCTTT. Variable domain in full (rest from reference TRBV29-1 and TRBJ1-1): SAVISQKPSRDICQRGTSLTIQCQVDSQVTMMFWYRQQPGQSLTLIATANQGSEATYESGFVIDKFPISRPNLTFSTLTVSNMSPEDSSIYLCSVDRGLGAFFGQGTRLTVV.

This clonotype has a handful of counts. This chain joins TRBV7-9 and TRBJ2-3; 8 bases map to TRBD2. CDR3 length equals 17 residues. The germline V gene has CDR1 SEHNR and CDR2 FQNEAQ (reference sequence). The junction had 10 bases not matched to a gene; V was cut back by 2 bases and J by 3 bases. The DNA for the CDR3 is TGTGCCAGCAGCTTACTACGGCTAGCGGGTGATACAGATACGCAGTATTTT. This codes for CASSLLRLAGDTDTQYF.

The chain couples TRBV4-3 to TRBJ2-3; possibly TRBD2 for D (6 bases). V was shortened by 0 bases and J by 4 bases, with 17 bases between the two germline ends. CDR1 and CDR2 from the germline V gene are LGHNA and YSLEER. The CDR3 is 17 residues long. The CDR3 DNA is TGCGCCAGCAGCCAAGAATTTAGCGGCACGAGGGCAGATACGCAGTATTTT. This gives the protein CASSQEFSGTRADTQYF.

This chain joins TRBV20-1 and TRBJ2-5, with D possibly TRBD2 on 6 matching bases. Germline lookup yields CDR1 DFQATT and CDR2 SNEGSKA (reference sequence). V lost 2 bases, J lost 5 bases, and 27 bases lay in between. This CDR3 has 18 amino acids. CDR3 nucleotides: TGCAGTGCTAGACTCCTCAGGGATTCCCCGCCTGGAGGGGAGACCCAGTACTTC. As protein: CSARLLRDSPPGGETQYF.

This clonotype has only a few counts. This chain links TRBV20-1 with TRBJ1-1; 9 bases fit TRBD1. The V gene's germline CDR1 is DFQATT and CDR2 SNEGSKA (reference sequence). Germline trimming cut 6 bases from V and 4 bases from J; bases unmatched to any gene: 6. The CDR3 spans 13 residues. For the CDR3, the DNA is TGCAGTGCCGAACAGGGGGCGGGCACTGAAGCTTTCTTT. Its translation is CSAEQGAGTEAFF.

The rearrangement links TRBV20-1 to TRBJ2-3; the match to TRBD2 covers 11 bases. The CDR3 has 14 residues. The ends lost 4 bases at V and 7 bases at J; junction bases unmatched: 7. CDR1 and CDR2 (germline): DFQATT, SNEGSKA (reference sequence). CDR3 DNA sequence: TGCAGTGCTACATTTAGCGGGGGGGCAAATACGCAGTATTTT. Translating it yields CSATFSGGANTQYF.

This clonotype was seen a few times. The CDR3 here is CSARDSDRVGSSSYEQYF. For the CDR3, the DNA is TGCAGTGCTAGGGACTCAGACAGGGTTGGGTCTAGCTCCTACGAGCAGTACTTC. The V and J genes are TRBV20-1 and TRBJ2-7; 7 bases are shared with TRBD1. CDR1 is DFQATT and CDR2 is SNEGSKA in the germline V gene (reference sequence). J gave up 0 bases and V 3 bases, and 17 bases lay outside the gene matches. CDR3 length equals 18 residues.

V is TRBV4-3 and J is TRBJ2-2; 8 nucleotides match TRBD2. From germline, CDR1 is LGHNA and CDR2 YSLEER. V lost 4 bases and J lost 6; bases outside the gene matches: 7. This CDR3 is 15 amino acids long. The CDR3 DNA sequence: TGCGCCAGCAGCCGGCTAGCGGGCTCTGCCGGGGAGCTGTTTTTT. Protein: CASSRLAGSAGELFF.

This clonotype was recorded at least ten times. The chain has TRBV5-1 and TRBJ2-7; a weak D match, TRBD1 (6 bases). Germline lookup yields CDR1 SGHRS and CDR2 YFSETQ. The CDR3 spans 16 residues. The germline V and J ends were trimmed by 4 bases and 4 bases, with 21 bases remaining between them. CDR3 sequence reads: CASSSTGTLRDYEQYF. Written as DNA, the CDR3 is TGCGCCAGCAGCAGTACCGGGACACTGAGGGATTACGAGCAGTACTTC.

The rearrangement uses TRBV20-1 and TRBJ2-1, with D unclear. Germline-derived CDR1 and CDR2 are DFQATT and SNEGSKA (reference sequence). This CDR3 region has 13 residues. The ends were cut back, 1 base at V and 0 bases at J, with 4 bases in the middle. The CDR3 nucleotides are TGCAGTGCTAGAGTGATCTCCTACAATGAGCAGTTCTTC. Translation: CSARVISYNEQFF.

The V gene is TRBV27, the J gene TRBJ2-3, with D unclear. V was shortened by 1 base and J by 0 bases, with 11 bases between the two germline ends. The CDR3 extends over 16 amino acids. In germline, CDR1 is MNHEY, CDR2 SMNVEV (reference sequence). Here the CDR3 DNA reads TGTGCCAGCAGTTTATTAGGCCTATCCAGCACAGATACGCAGTATTTT. Residues: CASSLLGLSSTDTQYF.

CDR3 region: CSARGLAGANTQYF. The CDR3 DNA follows: TGCAGTGCTAGAGGACTAGCGGGAGCAAATACGCAGTATTTT. V and J are TRBV20-1 and TRBJ2-3; TRBD2 matches 12 bases. There are 14 residues in the CDR3. Germline CDR1 reads DFQATT; CDR2 reads SNEGSKA (reference sequence). The V gene end was trimmed by 1 base and the J gene end by 7 bases; junction bases not matched to a gene: 3.

The rearrangement uses TRBV7-2 and TRBJ2-3; 9 bases are shared with TRBD2. The CDR3 is 19 amino acids. The trim removed 5 bases at V and 1 base at J, leaving 16 bases unmatched. Looked up from germline, CDR1 is SGHTA and CDR2 is FQGNSA. This chain's CDR3 is CASSRAGGLIRRGTDTQYF. The DNA for the CDR3 is TGTGCCAGCAGCCGAGCGGGGGGCCTGATTAGAAGAGGCACAGATACGCAGTATTTT.

This clonotype was counted a few times. V usage is TRBV29-1 and J usage is TRBJ2-1, with TRBD1 identical over 10 bases. CDR3 length: 16 residues. CDR1 is SQVTM, CDR2 ANQGSEA, per germline. Unmatched junction bases numbered 11, after V lost 5 bases and J lost 4 bases. As DNA, the CDR3 is TGCAGCGTTCCCCTCCTCGGGACAGGGGTTTACAATGAGCAGTTCTTC. Residues: CSVPLLGTGVYNEQFF.

The rearrangement joins TRBV12-3 or TRBV12-4 to TRBJ1-1, with TRBD1 as a possible D gene (6 bases). Trimming left V 6 bases short and J 3 bases short, with 11 bases between. This CDR3 comprises 13 residues. CDR3 bases: TGTGCCAGCAGGACTCACAGGGACACTGAAGCTTTCTTT. The encoded protein is CASRTHRDTEAFF.

This clonotype was counted between two and nine times. The chain uses TRBV6-1 and TRBJ2-3; either TRBD1 or TRBD2 may fit D (5 bases each). CDR3 length: 15 amino acids. CDR1 MNHNS and CDR2 SASEGT come from the germline V gene. Trimming shortened V by 6 bases and J by 2 bases, and 15 bases separated the two germline ends. The CDR3 DNA reads as TGTGCCAGCAGCCACGGGGCGGGTATCACAGATACGCAGTATTTT. This codes for CASSHGAGITDTQYF.

This clonotype was picked up many times. This chain uses TRBV20-1 with TRBJ2-7, with 8 bases matching TRBD1. Germline V CDR1 and CDR2: DFQATT, SNEGSKA (reference sequence). The CDR3 is 16 amino acids. After removal of 6 bases from V and 5 bases from J, the junction contained 18 bases not matched to a gene. DNA for the CDR3: TGCAGTGCCCGAGGAGGGGATGACAGGGGTCCCGACGAGCAGTACTTC. It is translated as CSARGGDDRGPDEQYF.

The chain links TRBV5-1 to TRBJ2-1, with D possibly being TRBD2 (5 bases). Trimming removed 1 base at V and 5 bases at J, with 13 bases between. The CDR3 has 15 residues. Germline CDR1 reads SGHRS; CDR2 reads YFSETQ. CDR3 nucleotide sequence: TGCGCCAGCAGCTTGACGGCGGGCAGACACAATGAGCAGTTCTTC. It yields the protein CASSLTAGRHNEQFF.

The CDR3 DNA reads TGTGCCAGCAGTGAAGCCGGGGAGGGTAGTTCACCCCTCCACTTT. This translates into CASSEAGEGSSPLHF. The rearrangement uses TRBV6-1 and TRBJ1-6, with D unclear. This CDR3 has 15 amino acids. Looked up from germline, CDR1 is MNHNS and CDR2 is SASEGT. V lost 0 bases and J 9 bases, leaving 12 bases between the germline ends.

This clonotype was observed a few times. V usage is TRBV9 and J usage is TRBJ1-2; TRBD1 might be the D (5 bases). V was trimmed by 0 bases and J by 7 bases, leaving 16 bases between them. The CDR3 covers 15 residues. Germline CDR1 and CDR2: SGDLS and YYNGEE. The CDR3 coding sequence is TGTGCCAGCAGCGTAGAAGGACCGGGGGTCGTTGGCTACACCTTC. It encodes CASSVEGPGVVGYTF.

About this clonotype itself: A read error may be the cause here, since a much bigger clone is one base away. The chain carries TRBV7-2 and TRBJ2-7, with a tentative D call TRBD2 (5 bases). This CDR3 has 16 residues. Germline V CDR1 and CDR2: SGHTA, FQGNSA. This chain's CDR3 is CANSHYGVKSSYEQYF. CDR3 nucleotide sequence: TGTGCCAACAGCCATTACGGGGTTAAAAGCTCCTACGAGCAGTACTTC.